The 22 T cell receptor beta chains in this list originate from one sample, sequenced in a study of technical replicates of blood from several donors. Clones were read by immunoSEQ multiplex PCR, and TCRdb kept only the in-frame ones, dropping some. The repertoire holds some 99,000 clones, with 95% as singletons. Specimen: T cells isolated from PBMCs. Receptors originate from a human donor in good health.

This rearrangement joins TRBV9 to TRBJ2-5; TRBD2 aligns across 8 bases. Germline CDR1 and CDR2: SGDLS and YYNGEE. CDR3 length: 15 amino acids. Germline trimming cut 4 bases from V and 1 base from J; bases unmatched to any gene: 6. CDR3 in amino acids: CASSTQAGVQETQYF. The CDR3 region has the DNA TGTGCCAGCAGCACCCAAGCGGGAGTCCAAGAGACCCAGTACTTC. Together with reference TRBV9 and TRBJ2-5, the CDR3 gives the full variable domain: DSGVTQTPKHLITATGQRVTLRCSPRSGDLSVYWYQQSLDQGLQFLIQYYNGEERAKGNILERFSAQQFPDLHSELNLSSLELGDSALYFCASSTQAGVQETQYFGPGTRLLVL.

The chain is built from TRBV7-6 and TRBJ2-3, with 8 bases matching TRBD2. The CDR3 is 15 residues long. V lost 1 base and J lost 5; bases outside the gene matches: 5. Germline V gene data show CDR1 as SGHVS and CDR2 as FNYEAQ. CDR3: CASSLVTLAGDTQYF. As DNA, the CDR3 is TGTGCCAGCAGCTTAGTCACGCTAGCGGGAGATACGCAGTATTTT.

The V call is TRBV18, the J call TRBJ1-5, with TRBD1 as a possible D gene (5 bases). Germline CDR1 reads KGHSH; CDR2 reads LQKENI. Trimming pared 2 bases from V and 4 bases from J, leaving 12 bases between. This CDR3 comprises 15 residues. The CDR3 protein is CASSPSQVSNQPQHF. The CDR3 nucleotides are TGTGCCAGCTCACCATCACAGGTCTCGAATCAGCCCCAGCATTTT.

The rearrangement uses TRBV13 and TRBJ2-7; 7 nucleotides line up with TRBD2. The V and J ends lost 2 bases and 0 bases, in that order; junction bases with no gene match: 1. The CDR3 has 14 residues. Looked up from germline, CDR1 is PRHDT and CDR2 is FYEKMQ (reference sequence). In DNA form, the CDR3 reads TGTGCCAGCAGCTTACGGGACTACTCCTACGAGCAGTACTTC. Translating gives CASSLRDYSYEQYF.

The chain uses TRBV4-1 and TRBJ2-4; 12 bases line up with TRBD2. V lost 8 bases, J lost 1 base, and 6 bases stayed unmatched. Germline values: CDR1 MGHRA, CDR2 YSYEKL. The CDR3 runs 16 residues. CDR3 residues: CASRLAGGGAKNIQYF. The CDR3 region has the DNA TGCGCCAGCCGGCTAGCGGGAGGGGGGGCCAAAAACATTCAGTACTTC.

The chain uses TRBV6-1 and TRBJ2-1; D is perhaps TRBD1 (6 bases). Germline V gene lookup returns CDR1 MNHNS and CDR2 SASEGT. CDR3 length equals 15 residues. With 0 bases removed from V and 9 bases from J, the gap between germline ends came to 15 bases. The chain's CDR3 is CASSEAQFRGGEQFF. CDR3 in DNA: TGTGCCAGCAGTGAAGCGCAGTTCAGGGGCGGTGAGCAGTTCTTC.

This chain connects TRBV5-1 to TRBJ2-5, with 10 nucleotides matching TRBD1. The CDR3 is 17 amino acids. Unmatched junction bases numbered 10, after V lost 0 bases and J lost 5 bases. Germline-derived CDR1 and CDR2 are SGHRS and YFSETQ. CDR3 coding DNA: TGCGCCAGCAGCTTGGACCAAGGGACAGGGGAGTTGGAGACCCAGTACTTC. Its protein product is CASSLDQGTGELETQYF. Full variable domain (outside the CDR3, taken from reference TRBV5-1 and TRBJ2-5): KAGVTQTPRYLIKTRGQQVTLSCSPISGHRSVSWYQQTPGQGLQFLFEYFSETQRNKGNFPGRFSGRQFSNSRSEMNVSTLELGDSALYLCASSLDQGTGELETQYFGPGTRLLVL.

The CDR3 loop is CASSVGLLSTNEQFF. CDR3 nucleotide sequence: TGTGCCAGCAGCGTCGGACTATTATCCACCAATGAGCAGTTCTTC. The rearrangement joins TRBV5-4 to TRBJ2-1; D possibly corresponds to TRBD2 (6 bases). Per the germline V gene, CDR1 is SGHNT and CDR2 is YYREEE (reference sequence). The CDR3 extends over 15 amino acids. Trimming shortened V by 4 bases and J by 6 bases, and 17 bases separated the two germline ends.

Details on this clone: One end of the junction varies from germline; a read error may be responsible. CDR3 protein: CAGRLGGMNTEAFF. The CDR3 nucleotides are TGTGCCGGCAGATTGGGAGGAATGAACACTGAAGCTTTCTTT. The chain combines TRBV6-1 with TRBJ1-1; D not certain. CDR1 is MNHNS, CDR2 SASEGT, per germline. This CDR3 comprises 14 residues.

This chain joins TRBV6-5 and TRBJ2-7, with TRBD2 matching 9 bases. V was pared by 2 bases and J by 3 bases, with 5 bases of the junction left unmatched. The CDR3 has 15 residues. Germline loops: CDR1 MNHEY, CDR2 SVGAGI. The CDR3 coding sequence is TGTGCCAGCAGTTACATAGCGGGAGCTTACTACGAGCAGTACTTC. As protein: CASSYIAGAYYEQYF.

The chain couples TRBV27 to TRBJ1-3, with 9 bases fitting TRBD1. The J segment lost 3 bases and the V segment lost 5 bases, leaving 5 bases of the junction unmatched. Germline CDR1 and CDR2: MNHEY and SMNVEV (reference sequence). The CDR3 is 15 amino acids. CDR3 sequence (DNA): TGTGCCAGCAGTAACGGACAGGGGCTTGGAAACACCATATATTTT. Translating gives CASSNGQGLGNTIYF.

The chain carries TRBV28 and TRBJ1-1, with D possibly being TRBD1 (6 bases). V lost 7 bases, J lost 0 bases, and 15 bases lay in between. Germline values: CDR1 MDHEN, CDR2 SYDVKM. The length of the CDR3 is 15 residues. CDR3 in DNA: TGTGCCAGCATTACAGGGAGTCTCTTGAACACTGAAGCTTTCTTT. Its protein product is CASITGSLLNTEAFF.

The V call is TRBV7-9, the J call TRBJ2-2, with 11 bases fitting TRBD2. Germline V gene sequence: CDR1 SEHNR, CDR2 FQNEAQ (reference sequence). The ends lost 5 bases at V and 8 bases at J; junction bases unmatched: 10. CDR3 length equals 16 residues. CDR3 sequence (DNA): TGTGCCAGCAGCCTACGACTAGCGGGAATGAAGGGGGAGCTGTTTTTT. Translating gives CASSLRLAGMKGELFF.

The chain's CDR3 is CAWSDTGRVSNQPQHF. For the CDR3, the DNA is TGTGCCTGGAGCGATACAGGGAGGGTAAGCAATCAGCCCCAGCATTTT. The chain recombines TRBV30 with TRBJ1-5; D is possibly TRBD1 (6 bases). V was cut by 3 bases and J by 1 base, with 16 bases left in between. This CDR3 region has 16 residues. Germline CDR1 and CDR2: GTSNPN and SVGIG (reference sequence).

The chain couples TRBV6-1 to TRBJ1-6; 9 bases align to TRBD1. Looked up from germline, CDR1 is MNHNS and CDR2 is SASEGT. Unmatched junction bases numbered 17, after V lost 5 bases and J lost 3 bases. CDR3 length: 20 amino acids. DNA of the CDR3: TGTGCCAGCAGTCAAGGGGCCGGGACAGGGATTTTCTTCTATAATTCACCCCTCCACTTT. This sequence encodes CASSQGAGTGIFFYNSPLHF.

J is TRBJ2-3 and V is TRBV11-3, with D possibly being TRBD1 (6 bases). There are 15 residues in the CDR3. Trimming took 4 bases from V and 3 from J, leaving 14 bases between them. Germline V gene sequence: CDR1 SGHNT, CDR2 YENEEA. CDR3 loop: CASSSSRGRTDTQYF. CDR3 DNA: TGTGCCAGCAGCTCTAGCAGGGGACGGACAGATACGCAGTATTTT.

A single count supports this clone. This rearrangement joins TRBV28 to TRBJ2-3; a possible D gene is TRBD1 (7 bases). Germline CDR1 MDHEN, CDR2 SYDVKM. CDR3 length equals 17 residues. V lost 3 bases, J lost 2 bases, and 18 bases lay in between. This CDR3 reads CASSLWRGDSSTDTQYF. The CDR3 DNA reads as TGTGCCAGCAGTTTGTGGAGGGGGGACAGCTCCACAGATACGCAGTATTTT. Full variable domain (missing parts from reference TRBV28 and TRBJ2-3): DVKVTQSSRYLVKRTGEKVFLECVQDMDHENMFWYRQDPGLGLRLIYFSYDVKMKEKGDIPEGYSVSREKKERFSLILESASTNQTSMYLCASSLWRGDSSTDTQYFGPGTRLTVL.

The V gene is TRBV15, the J gene TRBJ2-3, with 10 bases matching TRBD2. Germline CDR1 and CDR2: LNHNV and YYDKDF (reference sequence). V was pared by 0 bases and J by 3 bases, with 3 bases of the junction left unmatched. This CDR3 spans 16 amino acids. The CDR3 spells CATSRDSGRWTDTQYF. The CDR3 DNA reads as TGTGCCACCAGCAGAGATAGCGGGAGGTGGACAGATACGCAGTATTTT.

This rearrangement joins TRBV15 to TRBJ2-1, with D hard to call. CDR3 size: 18 residues. Germline lookup yields CDR1 LNHNV and CDR2 YYDKDF (reference sequence). Deletions cut 0 bases from V and 4 bases from J, with 19 bases between. CDR3 nucleotide sequence: TGTGCCACCAGCAGAGATTTAGGCAGGCCCAATCGTTACAATGAGCAGTTCTTC. It specifies CATSRDLGRPNRYNEQFF. Full variable domain (rest looked up from reference TRBV15 and TRBJ2-1): DAMVIQNPRYQVTQFGKPVTLSCSQTLNHNVMYWYQQKSSQAPKLLFHYYDKDFNNEADTPDNFQSRRPNTSFCFLDIRSPGLGDTAMYLCATSRDLGRPNRYNEQFFGPGTRLTVL.

This sequence joins TRBV29-1 and TRBJ1-2, with D possibly TRBD1 on 6 matching bases. The CDR3 extends over 13 amino acids. Germline lookup yields CDR1 SQVTM and CDR2 ANQGSEA. Trimming cost V 6 bases and J 4 bases, with 15 bases left between them. CDR3 amino acids: CSVGDTISYGYTF. The CDR3 DNA follows: TGCAGCGTCGGGGACACCATAAGCTATGGCTACACCTTC.

The rearrangement links TRBV28 to TRBJ2-7; D is undetermined. The germline V gene has CDR1 MDHEN and CDR2 SYDVKM. The CDR3 contains 14 residues. V lost 2 bases, J lost 2 bases, and 10 bases lay in between. The CDR3 DNA reads TGTGCCAGCAGTTTAAACCAGGCTCCCTACGAGCAGTACTTC. This codes for CASSLNQAPYEQYF.

This clone was seen once. Sequence at one end of the junction differs from germline and may be a read error. The chain carries TRBV5-4 and TRBJ2-3, with 7 bases fitting TRBD1. The CDR3 has 16 residues. Germline loops: CDR1 SGHNT, CDR2 YYREEE (reference sequence). The CDR3 is CASSLEVGLPSSSGGF. The CDR3 nucleotides read TGTGCCAGCAGCTTGGAAGTGGGGCTCCCCTCATCCTCAGGGGGTTTT. The full variable domain, in which reference TRBV5-4 and TRBJ2-3 provide the parts outside the CDR3, is ETGVTQSPTHLIKTRGQQVTLRCSSQSGHNTVSWYQQALGQGPQFIFQYYREEENGRGNFPPRFSGLQFPNYSSELNVNALELDDSALYLCASSLEVGLPSSSGGFGPGTRLTVL.